These 24 T cell receptor beta chains were all obtained from the same sample, sequenced in a study of T cells after yellow fever vaccination. TCRdb itself ran the 5' RACE reads through MiXCR, one entry per CDR3 protein. The sample lists some 560,000 distinct CDR3 sequences, less than 20% occurring once. Sequenced here: PBMCs, sampled about 5 days after the first yellow fever vaccination. These receptors came from a man between 18 and 35 years old who received the YFV17D yellow fever vaccine.

This clonotype was counted ten times or more. The chain couples TRBV6-6 to TRBJ1-2; TRBD1 is a possible D gene (6 bases). Looked up from germline, CDR1 is MNHNY and CDR2 is SVGAGI (reference sequence). V was trimmed by 8 bases and J by 1 base, leaving 11 bases between them. The CDR3 totals 13 residues. CDR3 sequence: CASCRTDNYGYTF. CDR3 DNA: TGTGCCAGCTGTAGGACAGATAACTATGGCTACACCTTC.

This rearrangement joins TRBV6-5 to TRBJ1-1, with D hard to call. Between the trimmed V and J ends, which lost 2 bases and 6 bases, there was a span of 10 bases. Germline-derived CDR1 and CDR2 are MNHEY and SVGAGI. The CDR3 is 13 amino acids. Here the CDR3 reads CASSYVWPAEAFF. The CDR3 DNA is TGTGCCAGCAGTTACGTCTGGCCCGCTGAAGCTTTCTTT.

J is TRBJ1-1 and V is TRBV7-6, with TRBD1 matching 7 bases. The CDR3 sequence is 15 residues long. V lost 2 bases and J lost 2; bases outside the gene matches: 5. Germline CDR1 reads SGHVS; CDR2 reads FNYEAQ. CDR3 sequence: CASSLRTGYNTEAFF. Written as DNA, the CDR3 is TGTGCCAGCAGCTTACGGACAGGTTACAACACTGAAGCTTTCTTT.

The chain has TRBV7-9 and TRBJ2-5; 10 bases map to TRBD1. This CDR3 is 14 amino acids long. V gave up 3 bases and J gave up 5 bases; unmatched junction bases: 3. The germline gives CDR1 SEHNR, CDR2 FQNEAQ (reference sequence). The CDR3 is CASSLGQGHETQYF. The CDR3 region has the DNA TGTGCCAGCAGCTTGGGACAGGGGCACGAGACCCAGTACTTC.

At least ten counts were recorded for this clonotype. The J gene is TRBJ2-7, the V gene TRBV5-1; D gene uncertain. Germline CDR1 is SGHRS and CDR2 is YFSETQ. V lost 4 bases and J lost 2, with 13 bases in between. The CDR3 spans 14 residues. For the CDR3, the DNA is TGCGCCAGCAGCAGTTCCACACCTCCCTACGAGCAGTACGTC. Translation: CASSSSTPPYEQYV.

The V and J genes are TRBV7-2 and TRBJ1-4; D gene unclear. In germline, CDR1 is SGHTA, CDR2 FQGNSA. There are 14 residues in the CDR3. Trimming took off 6 bases at V and 7 bases at J, with 15 bases between the two ends. CDR3 in DNA: TGTGCCAGCAGACAGAGTTGGGTTGGTGAAAAACTGTTTTTT. Protein: CASRQSWVGEKLFF.

The chain uses TRBV2 and TRBJ2-7; tentatively, D is TRBD1 (5 bases). Trimming removed 1 base at V and 0 bases at J, with 10 bases between. Germline V CDR1 and CDR2: SNHLY, FYNNEI. The CDR3 length is 15 residues. Written as DNA, the CDR3 is TGTGCCAGCAGTGAAGACAGGATTTACTCCTACGAGCAGTACGTC. The encoded protein is CASSEDRIYSYEQYV.

The rearrangement joins TRBV5-6 to TRBJ2-3, with 8 nucleotides matching TRBD2. CDR3 length equals 18 residues. Germline CDR1 SGHDT, CDR2 YYEEEE. V shed 0 bases, J shed 2 bases, and the junction held 11 bases outside the gene matches. CDR3 DNA sequence: TGTGCCAGCAGCTTGGTTTTTTGGCGGGGGGTCAACACAGATACGCAGTATTTT. This codes for CASSLVFWRGVNTDTQYF.

A few counts support this clonotype. The CDR3 protein is CATNRQGKETQYF. CDR3 DNA: TGTGCCACCAATCGACAGGGGAAAGAGACCCAGTACTTC. The V gene is TRBV15, the J gene TRBJ2-5; TRBD1 agrees at 8 bases. Losses at the gene ends were 7 bases for V and 3 bases for J; bases not matched to a gene: 4. The CDR3 sequence is 13 residues long. Germline V lookup: CDR1 LNHNV, CDR2 YYDKDF (reference sequence). The complete variable domain, with remaining parts taken from reference TRBV15 and TRBJ2-5, reads DAMVIQNPRYQVTQFGKPVTLSCSQTLNHNVMYWYQQKSSQAPKLLFHYYDKDFNNEADTPDNFQSRRPNTSFCFLDIRSPGLGDTAMYLCATNRQGKETQYFGPGTRLLVL.

The chain employs TRBV27 and TRBJ2-1; TRBD1 agrees at 7 bases. The length of the CDR3 is 15 residues. Trimming removed 5 bases from V and 5 bases from J; junction bases left unmatched: 9. CDR1 is MNHEY and CDR2 is SMNVEV in the germline V gene (reference sequence). CDR3 residues: CASSQRQGKNNEQFF. CDR3 nucleotides: TGTGCCAGCAGTCAAAGACAGGGTAAAAACAATGAGCAGTTCTTC.

This clonotype was found once. The chain couples TRBV11-2 to TRBJ1-2; D possibly corresponds to TRBD1 (5 bases). CDR1 and CDR2 from the germline V gene are SGHAT and FQNNGV. The V end was cut by 5 bases, the J end by 4 bases, with 14 bases between. The CDR3 loop spans 14 amino acids. The CDR3, as DNA: TGTGCCAGCAGCCGAGTTGGGGGGTCCTATGGCTACACCTTC. Protein: CASSRVGGSYGYTF.

This chain connects TRBV19 to TRBJ1-4; no firm D call. Between the trimmed V and J ends, which lost 4 bases and 7 bases, there was a span of 13 bases. The germline V gene encodes CDR1 LNHDA and CDR2 SQIVND (reference sequence). The CDR3 is made up of 14 amino acids. As DNA, the CDR3 is TGTGCCAGTAGTAGCAGAAGACCAACTGAAAAACTGTTTTTT. This sequence encodes CASSSRRPTEKLFF.

The V and J genes are TRBV5-4 and TRBJ2-3; a possible D gene is TRBD2 (6 bases). The CDR3 has 14 residues. Germline V gives CDR1 SGHNT, CDR2 YYREEE (reference sequence). Trimming took 5 bases from V and 4 from J, leaving 14 bases between them. The CDR3 DNA sequence: TGTGCCAGCAGGGAGGACTACCAATCAGATACGCAGTATTTT. Its translation is CASREDYQSDTQYF.

This clonotype was observed a handful of times. This chain links TRBV5-1 with TRBJ2-7; maybe TRBD2 (5 bases). CDR3 size: 13 residues. Germline CDR1 and CDR2: SGHRS and YFSETQ. The germline V and J ends were trimmed by 5 bases and 2 bases, with 11 bases remaining between them. The CDR3 coding sequence is TGCGCCAGCAGAGAGGGCAGCACCTACGAGCAGTACTTC. This encodes CASREGSTYEQYF.

This clonotype has just a few counts. The rearrangement joins TRBV18 to TRBJ2-7; D might be TRBD1 (5 bases). The V end lost 2 bases, the J end lost 4 bases, and 12 bases lay between the germline ends. Germline lookup yields CDR1 KGHSH and CDR2 LQKENI. The CDR3 runs 14 residues. CDR3 in amino acids: CASSPGAAEYEQYV. In DNA form, the CDR3 reads TGTGCCAGCTCACCAGGGGCGGCAGAATACGAGCAGTACGTC.

This clonotype turned up a few times. The rearrangement uses TRBV9 and TRBJ2-3, with TRBD2 matching over 8 bases. The V segment lost 3 bases and the J segment 2 bases; nucleotides outside the gene matches: 11. The CDR3 consists of 17 residues. The V gene's germline CDR1 is SGDLS and CDR2 YYNGEE. CDR3 nucleotides: TGTGCCAGCAGCGCATCCTCCTCTAGCGGGTTCACAGATACGCAGTATTTT. Translating it yields CASSASSSSGFTDTQYF.

This clonotype was counted between two and nine times. The chain joins TRBV7-2 to TRBJ2-5; 8 bases map to TRBD1. This CDR3 spans 15 amino acids. Germline CDR1 is SGHTA and CDR2 is FQGNSA. V shed 5 bases, J shed 4 bases, and the junction held 9 bases outside the gene matches. CDR3 sequence reads: CASSRTGPNRETQYF. CDR3 coding DNA: TGTGCCAGCAGCCGGACAGGGCCAAATCGAGAGACCCAGTACTTC.

This clonotype has more than one count but fewer than ten. The chain recombines TRBV6-2 or TRBV6-3 with TRBJ2-3, with D perhaps matching TRBD1 (6 bases). Germline values: CDR1 MNHEY, CDR2 SVGEGT. V was cut by 5 bases and J by 4 bases, with 7 bases left in between. The CDR3 sequence is 12 residues long. CDR3 in DNA: TGTGCCAGCAGTGACAGGTCAGATACGCAGTATTTT. This gives the protein CASSDRSDTQYF.

In this sample, this clonotype turned up a few times. The rearrangement links TRBV12-3 or TRBV12-4 to TRBJ2-7; D is undetermined. Trimming removed 6 bases from V and 4 bases from J, with 16 bases in between. The CDR3 sequence is 14 residues long. Written as DNA, the CDR3 is TGTGCCAGCAGCCCGGACGGCGCAATTTACGAGCAGTACTTC. Translating gives CASSPDGAIYEQYF.

This clonotype was observed once. The gene calls are TRBV5-1 and TRBJ2-5, with TRBD2 matching over 10 bases. The CDR3 is made up of 15 amino acids. Trimming took 5 bases from V and 5 from J; bases not matched to a gene: 9. Germline CDR1 reads SGHRS; CDR2 reads YFSETQ. In DNA form, the CDR3 reads TGCGCCAGCAGTCCGGAACTAGCGGGGATTGAGACCCAGTACTTC. Its translation: CASSPELAGIETQYF.

This clonotype was seen a few times. V is TRBV27 and J is TRBJ2-4; D possibly corresponds to TRBD1 (5 bases). The V and J ends lost 6 bases and 9 bases respectively, with 15 bases between them. Looked up from germline, CDR1 is MNHEY and CDR2 is SMNVEV (reference sequence). This CDR3 spans 13 amino acids. Here the CDR3 reads CASRRSRDSIQYF. The CDR3 DNA sequence: TGTGCCAGCAGGAGGTCCAGGGATAGCATTCAGTACTTC.

Concerning this clonotype: This may arise from a read error, as a much more abundant clone is one base away. The rearrangement uses TRBV9 and TRBJ2-3; D is possibly TRBD1 (5 bases). The germline gives CDR1 SGDLS, CDR2 YYNGEE. The CDR3 totals 17 residues. V gave up 0 bases and J gave up 8 bases, with 22 bases separating them. CDR3 region: CASSVGMSADTQGTQYF. The CDR3 DNA sequence: TGTGCCAGCAGCGTAGGAATGAGTGCGGACACACAAGGTACGCAGTATTTT.

The V call is TRBV9, the J call TRBJ2-1, with D perhaps matching TRBD1 (6 bases). The CDR3 consists of 15 residues. The V end was cut by 3 bases, the J end by 7 bases, with 17 bases between. Per the germline V gene, CDR1 is SGDLS and CDR2 is YYNGEE. CDR3 in DNA: TGTGCCAGCAGCGGCCTCCCGGACAGATCGAATGAGCAGTTCTTC. It specifies CASSGLPDRSNEQFF.

The V call is TRBV3-1, the J call TRBJ2-3; 10 bases match TRBD2. V shed 1 base, J shed 7 bases, and the junction held 8 bases outside the gene matches. The germline CDR1 and CDR2 sequences are LGHDT and YNNKEL (reference sequence). The CDR3 sequence is 16 residues long. The CDR3: CASSQGNLAGVNTQYF. The CDR3 DNA reads TGTGCCAGCAGCCAAGGAAACCTAGCGGGGGTTAATACGCAGTATTTT.